Included here is one T cell receptor (beta chain) sequence, with context. The target antigen is unknown. This specimen includes other DNA sequences encoding the same CDR3. With V trimmed by 0 bases and J by 2 bases, 2 bases remained unmatched. Germline CDR1 is LGHNA and CDR2 is YSLEER. This CDR3 has 16 amino acids. The PCR made use of 60 Vbeta and 13 Jbeta primers. Produced via immunoSEQ multiplex PCR; TCRdb's table is partial and in-frame only. The sample gives more than 130,000 clones, about 80% of which show up once; roughly 4.7% is in the top ten. This specimen comes from a study of cytomegalovirus exposure and HLA in healthy donors. General study points: Per a later analysis, under 20,000 TCR beta sequences showed association with HLA alleles at 0.05 false discovery rate.

The sample comprised PBMCs. The chain employs TRBV4-3 and TRBJ2-3; 10 positions match TRBD2. This sequence was found in a male donor in good health and CMV-seronegative. CDR3: CASSQDLAGATDTQYF. In nucleotides, the CDR3 is TGCGCCAGCAGCCAAGATCTAGCGGGGGCCACAGATACGCAGTATTTT.